This T cell receptor beta chain is drawn from a study of cytomegalovirus exposure and HLA in healthy donors. The PCR was carried out with 60 Vbeta primers and 13 Jbeta primers. Some clones are missing from TCRdb's copy, which holds only in-frame ones; the method was immunoSEQ multiplex PCR. The sample holds 120,000 or so clones, about 80% seen once. V was shortened by 7 bases and J by 3 bases, with 5 bases between the two germline ends. The CDR3 loop spans 11 amino acids. The germline CDR1 and CDR2 sequences are SGHNT and YENEEA. The TCR was taken from a woman aged 45-60 years in good health and CMV-seropositive. The sample was PBMCs. This chain links TRBV11-3 with TRBJ2-3, with a tentative D call TRBD1 (5 bases). CDR3 DNA: TGTGCCAGCACAGGGACAGATACGCAGTATTTT. Protein product: CASTGTDTQYF.